These 5 T cell receptor beta chains were sequenced from one sample in a study of blood T cells in healthy people across ages. A second PCR of 7 to 11 cycles used a sample-barcoded 5' primer and a J-beta primer mix. A single record per CDR3 protein comes from TCRdb applying MiXCR to the 5' RACE reads. The sample includes 1.2 million to 1.5 million distinct CDR3 sequences, approximately 60% seen only once; the top ten take over 5.5%. The sample was blood. All receptors derive from a man aged 18-30 years in good health.

This clonotype has only a few counts. The chain recombines TRBV28 with TRBJ1-4; D is unresolved. The CDR3 extends over 13 amino acids. With 5 bases removed from V and 5 bases from J, the gap between germline ends came to 9 bases. The germline gives CDR1 MDHEN, CDR2 SYDVKM. The chain's CDR3 is CASSVRLNEKLFF. In DNA, the CDR3 is TGTGCCAGCAGTGTCAGGCTGAATGAAAAACTGTTTTTT.

The chain joins TRBV6-2 or TRBV6-3 to TRBJ2-6; no firm D call. Trimming shortened V by 6 bases and J by 3 bases, and 21 bases separated the two germline ends. The CDR3 consists of 18 residues. Germline lookup yields CDR1 MNHEY and CDR2 SVGEGT. The CDR3 loop reads CASSQQVFLFDGANVLTF. CDR3 sequence (DNA): TGTGCCAGCAGCCAACAAGTTTTTCTTTTTGATGGGGCCAACGTCCTGACTTTC.

The rearrangement links TRBV3-1 to TRBJ2-7; D gene ambiguous. The V gene lost 1 base and the J gene lost 3 bases, with 13 bases spanning the gap. CDR3 size: 15 residues. CDR1 is LGHDT, CDR2 YNNKEL, per germline (reference sequence). In DNA, the CDR3 is TGTGCCAGCAGCCAAGTTACCCCTTCAGGCTACGAGCAGTACTTC. This sequence encodes CASSQVTPSGYEQYF.

This chain connects TRBV29-1 to TRBJ2-3, with a weak D call TRBD1 (6 bases). Germline-derived CDR1 and CDR2 are SQVTM and ANQGSEA. The CDR3 sequence is 14 residues long. The V and J ends lost 1 base and 2 bases respectively, with 10 bases between them. CDR3 sequence reads: CSVEGGQHTDTQYF. The CDR3 DNA follows: TGCAGCGTTGAAGGGGGACAACACACAGATACGCAGTATTTT.

A word on this clonotype: A junction end diverges from the germline sequence, so it may reflect a read error. The chain links TRBV7-2 to TRBJ1-2, with D possibly being TRBD1 (5 bases). This CDR3 contains 12 residues. Looked up from germline, CDR1 is SGHTA and CDR2 is FQGNSA. Here the CDR3 reads CASSQDSQGYTF. In DNA form, the CDR3 reads TGCGCCAGCAGCCAAGATTCCCAGGGTTACACCTTC.